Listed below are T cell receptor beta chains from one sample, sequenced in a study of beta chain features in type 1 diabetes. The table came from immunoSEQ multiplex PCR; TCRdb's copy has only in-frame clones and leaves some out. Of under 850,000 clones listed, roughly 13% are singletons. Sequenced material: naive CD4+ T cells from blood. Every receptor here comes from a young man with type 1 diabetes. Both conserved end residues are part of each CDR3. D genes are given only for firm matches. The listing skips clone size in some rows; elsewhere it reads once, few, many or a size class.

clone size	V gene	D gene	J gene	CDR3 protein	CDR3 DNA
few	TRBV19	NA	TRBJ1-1	CASSIDGQGPYTEAFF	TGTGCCAGTAGTATCGATGGCCAGGGGCCCTACACTGAAGCTTTCTTT
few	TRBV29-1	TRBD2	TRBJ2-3	CSVAGTSGGLTDTQYF	TGCAGCGTTGCCGGGACTAGCGGGGGCCTCACAGATACGCAGTATTTT
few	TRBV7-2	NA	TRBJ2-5	CASSSGRSGVTQYF	TGTGCCAGCAGCTCCGGACGGTCTGGGGTGACCCAGTACTTC
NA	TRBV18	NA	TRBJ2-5	CASSPPKGPETQYF	TGTGCCAGCTCACCACCGAAGGGGCCAGAGACCCAGTACTTC
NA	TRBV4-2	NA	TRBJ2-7	CASSQEGSRAYEQYF	TGTGCCAGCAGCCAAGAAGGATCGAGGGCTTACGAGCAGTACTTC
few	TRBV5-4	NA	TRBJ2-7	CASSPSDRVAYEQYF	TGTGCCAGCAGCCCTTCGGACAGAGTGGCCTACGAGCAGTACTTC
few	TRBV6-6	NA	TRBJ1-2	CASSRTGRGYTF	TGTGCCAGCAGCCGCACAGGGAGAGGCTACACCTTC
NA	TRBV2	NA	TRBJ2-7	CASRGQTSEQYF	TGTGCCAGCAGGGGACAGACTAGCGAGCAGTACTTC
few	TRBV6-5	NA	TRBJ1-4	CASSLGFTTNEKLFF	TGTGCCAGCAGTTTAGGGTTTACGACTAATGAAAAACTGTTTTTT
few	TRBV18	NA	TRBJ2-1	CASSPTTHTFSYNEQFF	TGTGCCAGCTCACCAACCACGCATACCTTTTCCTACAATGAGCAGTTCTTC
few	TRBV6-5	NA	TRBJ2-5	CATFRAVGETQYF	TGTGCCACCTTCAGGGCCGTTGGAGAGACCCAGTACTTC
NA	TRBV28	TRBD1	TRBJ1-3	CASSSDSGQGNF	TGTGCCAGCAGTTCCGACTCTGGACAGGGAAATTTT
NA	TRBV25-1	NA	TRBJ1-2	CASSGPTELYGYTF	TGTGCCAGCAGTGGACCAACAGAGCTCTATGGCTACACCTTC
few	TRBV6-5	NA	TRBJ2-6	CASSYDGPGANVLTF	TGTGCCAGCAGTTACGACGGGCCTGGGGCCAACGTCCTGACTTTC
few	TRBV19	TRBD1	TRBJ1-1	CASSLQTGLNTEAFF	TGTGCCAGTAGTCTACAGACAGGGCTGAACACTGAAGCTTTCTTT
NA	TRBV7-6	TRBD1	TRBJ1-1	CASSLADRANTEAFF	TGTGCCAGCAGCTTAGCGGACAGGGCGAACACTGAAGCTTTCTTT
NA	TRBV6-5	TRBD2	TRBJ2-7	CASSFLGGTYEQYF	TGTGCCAGCAGTTTTCTCGGGGGGACCTACGAGCAGTACTTC
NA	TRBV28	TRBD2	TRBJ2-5	CASRSGGPQETQYF	TGTGCCAGCAGGAGCGGGGGGCCACAGGAGACCCAGTACTTC
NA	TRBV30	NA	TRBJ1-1	CALSREATEAFF	TGTGCCTTGTCCAGGGAGGCCACTGAAGCTTTCTTT
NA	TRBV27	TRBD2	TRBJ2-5	CASSLGLAGAQYF	TGTGCCAGCAGTTTGGGACTAGCGGGGGCCCAGTACTTC
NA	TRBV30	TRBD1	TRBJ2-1	CAWSRDRANNEQFF	TGTGCCTGGAGTCGGGACAGGGCGAACAATGAGCAGTTCTTC
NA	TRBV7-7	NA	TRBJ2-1	CASSRGVLNEQFF	TGTGCTAGCTCCCGCGGGGTCCTTAATGAGCAGTTCTTC
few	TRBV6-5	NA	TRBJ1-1	CASSYEVNTEAFF	TGTGCCAGCAGTTACGAGGTGAACACTGAAGCTTTCTTT
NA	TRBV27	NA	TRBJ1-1	CASRTDRNTEAFF	TGTGCCAGCAGAACGGACAGGAACACTGAAGCTTTCTTT
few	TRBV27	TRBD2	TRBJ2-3	CASSLRPSGGTDTQYF	TGTGCCAGCAGTTTAAGGCCTAGCGGGGGGACAGATACGCAGTATTTT
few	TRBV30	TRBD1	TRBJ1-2	CAWSGGQNYGYTF	TGTGCCTGGAGTGGGGGACAGAACTATGGCTACACCTTC
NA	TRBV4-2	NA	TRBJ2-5	CASSQAQAGGETQYF	TGTGCCAGCAGCCAAGCCCAGGCCGGAGGCGAGACCCAGTACTTC
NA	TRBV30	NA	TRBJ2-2	CAWTHGVNGELFF	TGTGCCTGGACCCACGGGGTGAACGGGGAGCTGTTTTTT
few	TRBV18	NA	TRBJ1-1	CASSPSRAISEAFF	TGTGCCAGCTCACCTAGTCGGGCTATCTCTGAAGCTTTCTTT
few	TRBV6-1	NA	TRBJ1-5	CASSVSSWGYNQPQHF	TGTGCCAGCAGTGTTAGTTCGTGGGGATACAATCAGCCCCAGCATTTT
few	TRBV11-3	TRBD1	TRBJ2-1	CASSLDWGTGFSNEQFF	TGTGCCAGCAGCTTAGATTGGGGGACAGGGTTTTCCAATGAGCAGTTCTTC
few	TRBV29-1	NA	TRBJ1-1	CSVAGAAGTEAFF	TGCAGCGTTGCGGGGGCCGCGGGCACTGAAGCTTTCTTT
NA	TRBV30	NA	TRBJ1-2	CAWSVYGEGGGYTF	TGTGCCTGGAGTGTATACGGGGAGGGCGGTGGCTACACCTTC
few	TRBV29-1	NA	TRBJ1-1	CSLHGGVNTEAFF	TGCAGCCTCCATGGGGGCGTGAACACTGAAGCTTTCTTT
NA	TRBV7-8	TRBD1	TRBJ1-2	CASSTDRGFSYGYTF	TGTGCCAGCAGCACAGACAGGGGATTCTCCTATGGCTACACCTTC
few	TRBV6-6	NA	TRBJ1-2	CASSYSTRENDGYTF	TGTGCCAGCAGTTACTCGACAAGGGAGAATGATGGCTACACCTTC
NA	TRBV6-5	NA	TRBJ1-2	CASSYSAGLYGYTF	TGTGCCAGCAGTTACTCAGCAGGCCTCTATGGCTACACCTTC
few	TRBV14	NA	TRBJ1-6	CASSQVGPSPLHF	TGTGCCAGCAGCCAAGTAGGGCCTTCACCCCTCCACTTT
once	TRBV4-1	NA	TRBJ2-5	CASSQGGSRSSQYF	TGCGCCAGCAGCCAAGGGGGTAGCAGGTCGTCCCAGTACTTC
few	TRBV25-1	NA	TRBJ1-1	CASSEFAGRPNEAFF	TGTGCCAGCAGTGAATTTGCAGGGCGGCCTAATGAAGCTTTCTTT
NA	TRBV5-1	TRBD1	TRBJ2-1	CASSGDRVSSYNEQFF	TGCGCCAGCAGCGGGGACAGGGTAAGCTCCTACAATGAGCAGTTCTTC
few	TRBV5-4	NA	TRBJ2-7	CAFLLHDSSYEQYF	TGTGCCTTCCTCCTGCACGACAGCTCCTACGAGCAGTACTTC
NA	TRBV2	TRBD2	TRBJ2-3	CASNPGLAVTDTQYF	TGTGCCAGCAATCCCGGACTAGCGGTCACAGATACGCAGTATTTT
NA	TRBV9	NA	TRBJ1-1	CASSVLSNTEAFF	TGTGCCAGCAGCGTACTCTCGAACACTGAAGCTTTCTTT
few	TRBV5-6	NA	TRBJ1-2	CASSLRIRQPGYTF	TGTGCCAGCAGCTTGAGAATTCGGCAACCTGGCTACACCTTC
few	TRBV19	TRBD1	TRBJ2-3	CASSPQGAGDTQYF	TGTGCCAGTAGTCCACAGGGGGCAGGAGATACGCAGTATTTT
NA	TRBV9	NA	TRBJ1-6	CASSVGGGTSPLHF	TGTGCCAGCAGCGTAGGCGGGGGCACATCACCCCTCCACTTT
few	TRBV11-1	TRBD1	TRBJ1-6	CASSLNRQGVSPLHF	TGTGCCAGCAGCCTTAACAGACAGGGAGTGTCACCCCTCCACTTT
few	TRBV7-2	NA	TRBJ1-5	CASSVQGDQPQHF	TGTGCCAGCAGCGTACAGGGCGATCAGCCCCAGCATTTT
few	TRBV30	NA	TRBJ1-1	CAWSVLWWRQENTEAFF	TGTGCCTGGAGTGTACTTTGGTGGAGACAGGAGAACACTGAAGCTTTCTTT
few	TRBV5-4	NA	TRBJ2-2	CATGGTNTGELFF	TGTGCCACAGGGGGGACCAACACCGGGGAGCTGTTTTTT